This T cell receptor beta chain was identified during a study of read filtering for tumor transcriptome and immune sequencing. Overall study findings and caveats: Around 85% of IR-seq clonotypes had one read, totaling about 3.5% of reads; RNA-seq: roughly 76% and 46%.

This clonotype turned up a few times. Its antigen is unidentified. This library used 300 to 450 ng RNA and molecular barcoded adaptors spanning alpha/delta and beta/gamma chains. TCRdb analysed the reads with MiXCR anew, one entry per CDR3 protein. The sample includes some 15,000 distinct CDR3 sequences, about 20% of them seen just once. The origin of this receptor is a donor aged 40 or over with multiple myeloma. The sequenced material came from a population of CD138-negative cells sorted from bone marrow.

The CDR3 reads CSARDRAPPFF. CDR3 DNA: TGCAGTGCTAGAGATCGGGCTCCCCCTTTCTTT. The chain links TRBV20-1 to TRBJ1-1; no clear D. The V end was cut by 0 bases, the J end by 12 bases, with 11 bases between. CDR1 is DFQATT, CDR2 SNEGSKA, per germline (reference sequence). The CDR3 length is 11 residues.